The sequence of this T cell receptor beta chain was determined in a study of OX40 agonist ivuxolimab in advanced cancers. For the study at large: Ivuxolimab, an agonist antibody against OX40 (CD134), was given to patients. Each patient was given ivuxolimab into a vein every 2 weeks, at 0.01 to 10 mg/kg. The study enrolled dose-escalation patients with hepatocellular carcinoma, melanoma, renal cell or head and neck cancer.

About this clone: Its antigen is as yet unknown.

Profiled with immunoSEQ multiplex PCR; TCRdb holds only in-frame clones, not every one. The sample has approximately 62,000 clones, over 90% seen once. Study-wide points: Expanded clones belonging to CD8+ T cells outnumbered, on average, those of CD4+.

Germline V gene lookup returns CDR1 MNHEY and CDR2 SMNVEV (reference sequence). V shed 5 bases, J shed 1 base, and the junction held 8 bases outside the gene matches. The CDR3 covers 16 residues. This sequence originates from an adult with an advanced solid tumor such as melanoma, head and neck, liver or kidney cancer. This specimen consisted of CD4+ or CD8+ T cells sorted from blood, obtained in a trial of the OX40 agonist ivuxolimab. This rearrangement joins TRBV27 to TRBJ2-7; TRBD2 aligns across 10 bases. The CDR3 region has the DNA TGTGCCAGCAGTCAAGCGGGGACTAGCGTATCCTACGAGCAGTACTTC. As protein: CASSQAGTSVSYEQYF.